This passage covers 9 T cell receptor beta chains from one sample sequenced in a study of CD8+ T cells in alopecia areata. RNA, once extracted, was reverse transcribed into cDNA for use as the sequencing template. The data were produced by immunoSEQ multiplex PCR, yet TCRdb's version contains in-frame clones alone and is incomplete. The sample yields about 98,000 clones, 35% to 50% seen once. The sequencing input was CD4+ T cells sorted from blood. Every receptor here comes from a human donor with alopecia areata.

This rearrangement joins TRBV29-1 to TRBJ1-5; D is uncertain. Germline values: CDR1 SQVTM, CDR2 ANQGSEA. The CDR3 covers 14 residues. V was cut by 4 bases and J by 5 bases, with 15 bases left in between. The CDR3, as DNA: TGCAGCGTTGTCGTCGGAAAAGGCGATCAGCCCCAGCATTTT. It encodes CSVVVGKGDQPQHF.

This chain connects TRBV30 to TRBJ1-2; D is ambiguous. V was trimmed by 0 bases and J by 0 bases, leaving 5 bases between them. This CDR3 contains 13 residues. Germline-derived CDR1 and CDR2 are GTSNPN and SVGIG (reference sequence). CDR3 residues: CAWSVRPNYGYTF. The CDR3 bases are TGTGCCTGGAGTGTTCGTCCTAACTATGGCTACACCTTC.

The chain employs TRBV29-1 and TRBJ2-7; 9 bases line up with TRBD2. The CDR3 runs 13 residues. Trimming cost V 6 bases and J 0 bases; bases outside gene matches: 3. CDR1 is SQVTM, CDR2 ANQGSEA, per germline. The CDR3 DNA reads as TGCAGCGTGTTTAGCGGGAGCTCCTACGAGCAGTACTTC. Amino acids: CSVFSGSSYEQYF.

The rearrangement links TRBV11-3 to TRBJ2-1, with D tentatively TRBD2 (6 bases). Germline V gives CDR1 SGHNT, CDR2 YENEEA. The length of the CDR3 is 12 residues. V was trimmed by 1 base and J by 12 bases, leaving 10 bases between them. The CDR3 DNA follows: TGTGCCAGCAGCTTAGTTGAACTAGCGCAGTTCTTC. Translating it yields CASSLVELAQFF.

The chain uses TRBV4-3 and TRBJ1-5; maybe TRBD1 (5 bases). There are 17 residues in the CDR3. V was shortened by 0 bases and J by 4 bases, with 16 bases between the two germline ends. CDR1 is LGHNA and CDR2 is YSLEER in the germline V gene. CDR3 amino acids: CASSQDYGGVGNQPQHF. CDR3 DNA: TGCGCCAGCAGCCAAGATTACGGAGGGGTCGGGAATCAGCCCCAGCATTTT.

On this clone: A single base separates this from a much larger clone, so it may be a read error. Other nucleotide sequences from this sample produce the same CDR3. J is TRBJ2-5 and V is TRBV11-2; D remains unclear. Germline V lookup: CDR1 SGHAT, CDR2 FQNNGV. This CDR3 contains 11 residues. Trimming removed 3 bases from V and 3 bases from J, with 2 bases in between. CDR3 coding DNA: TGTGCCAGCAGCTTCGAAGAGACCCAGTACTTC. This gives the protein CASSFEETQYF.

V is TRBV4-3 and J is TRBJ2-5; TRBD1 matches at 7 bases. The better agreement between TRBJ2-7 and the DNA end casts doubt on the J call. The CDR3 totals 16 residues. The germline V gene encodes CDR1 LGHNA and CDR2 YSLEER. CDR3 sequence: CASSQDRRQGSYEQYF. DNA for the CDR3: TGCGCCAGCAGCCAAGATCGGAGACAGGGAAGCTACGAGCAGTACTTC.

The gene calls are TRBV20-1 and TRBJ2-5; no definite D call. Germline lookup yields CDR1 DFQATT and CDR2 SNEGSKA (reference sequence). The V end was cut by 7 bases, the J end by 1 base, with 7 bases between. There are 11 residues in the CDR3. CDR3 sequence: CSVFGQETQYF. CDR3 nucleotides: TGCAGTGTTTTTGGCCAAGAGACCCAGTACTTC.

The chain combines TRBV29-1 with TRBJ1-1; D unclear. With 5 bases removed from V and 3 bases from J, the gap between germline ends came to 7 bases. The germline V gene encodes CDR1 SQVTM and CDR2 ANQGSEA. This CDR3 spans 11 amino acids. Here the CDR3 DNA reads TGCAGCGTTCTTGGAGACACTGAAGCTTTCTTT. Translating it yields CSVLGDTEAFF.